A single sample is the source of the 27 T cell receptor beta chains below, sequenced in a study of beta chain features in type 1 diabetes. Overall study findings and caveats: People with Type 1 diabetes carried modestly yet significantly shorter TCRB CDR3s in all four CD4+ subsets.

TCRB transcripts that were expressed got sequenced, as all of the isolated RNA had been reverse transcribed. Profiled with immunoSEQ multiplex PCR; TCRdb holds only in-frame clones, not every one. The top ten clones hold more than 0.45% of a sample with around 100,000 clones, 28% of them seen once. Their specific antigens are unknown. The sample consisted of central memory CD4+ T cells from blood. Every receptor here comes from a woman aged 18-35 years with type 1 diabetes.

This clone was observed a few times. The CDR3 region has the DNA TGTGCCAGCATCCTGGGACAGGGGAACAATCAGCCCCAGCATTTT. Translation gives CASILGQGNNQPQHF. This sequence joins TRBV6-1 and TRBJ1-5; TRBD1 agrees at 10 bases. V lost 7 bases, J lost 3 bases, and 6 bases stayed unmatched. This CDR3 contains 15 residues. Germline V gene lookup returns CDR1 MNHNS and CDR2 SASEGT.

V is TRBV6-4 and J is TRBJ2-2, with 8 bases that match TRBD2. Losses at the gene ends were 2 bases for V and 4 bases for J; bases not matched to a gene: 0. This CDR3 has 14 amino acids. Germline V CDR1 and CDR2: MRHNA, SNTAGT. The DNA of the CDR3 is TGTGCCAGCAGTGACGGGACTAGCACCGGGGAGCTGTTTTTT. Translation: CASSDGTSTGELFF.

This clone was found a few times. This rearrangement joins TRBV20-1 to TRBJ1-5; tentative D call: TRBD1 (5 bases). The CDR3 has 11 residues. V was shortened by 4 bases and J by 7 bases, with 8 bases between the two germline ends. CDR1 and CDR2 from the germline V gene are DFQATT and SNEGSKA (reference sequence). The chain's CDR3 is CSATGGQPQHF. The CDR3 nucleotides read TGCAGTGCTACGGGGGGACAGCCCCAGCATTTT.

The chain is built from TRBV6-6 and TRBJ2-1, with 9 bases that match TRBD1. V lost 6 bases and J lost 8; bases outside the gene matches: 11. Germline V lookup: CDR1 MNHNY, CDR2 SVGAGI (reference sequence). The CDR3 totals 15 residues. CDR3 protein: CASRPPGQGGHEQFF. For the CDR3, the DNA is TGTGCCAGCAGACCCCCGGGACAGGGAGGCCATGAGCAGTTCTTC.

This chain uses TRBV2 with TRBJ1-1; D perhaps matches TRBD1 (5 bases). The CDR3 spans 13 residues. Per germline, CDR1 SNHLY and CDR2 FYNNEI. Trimming pared 6 bases from V and 7 bases from J, leaving 15 bases between. This chain's CDR3 is CASSYRSGGEAFF. The CDR3 nucleotides read TGTGCCAGCAGCTACAGGAGCGGGGGTGAAGCTTTCTTT.

This sequence joins TRBV5-4 and TRBJ2-2, with 14 nucleotides matching TRBD2. The CDR3 loop spans 17 amino acids. V lost 0 bases to trimming and J lost 7 bases; unmatched junction nucleotides: 5. From germline, CDR1 is SGHNT and CDR2 YYREEE (reference sequence). The CDR3 loop reads CASSLGLAGGQGGELFF. The CDR3 DNA is TGTGCCAGCAGCTTGGGACTAGCGGGAGGGCAGGGCGGGGAGCTGTTTTTT.

V is TRBV7-2 and J is TRBJ1-4; D may be TRBD1 (6 bases). This CDR3 is 13 amino acids long. Germline-derived CDR1 and CDR2 are SGHTA and FQGNSA. Trimming shortened V by 5 bases and J by 13 bases, and 17 bases separated the two germline ends. CDR3 DNA: TGTGCCAGCAGCCAGGGCCCCCAAGGGGGACTGTTTTTT. Translating gives CASSQGPQGGLFF.

CDR3 amino acids: CASGSMQRNNYGYTF. CDR3 coding DNA: TGTGCCAGCGGGTCTATGCAGCGGAATAACTATGGCTACACCTTC. The chain is built from TRBV27 and TRBJ1-2, with D unclear. CDR3 length: 15 amino acids. Germline CDR1 is MNHEY and CDR2 is SMNVEV (reference sequence). V was clipped by 8 bases and J by 1 base, with 17 bases between them.

The V and J genes are TRBV30 and TRBJ1-1, with D possibly TRBD1 on 5 matching bases. The CDR3 consists of 12 residues. Germline assignment: CDR1 GTSNPN and CDR2 SVGIG (reference sequence). V was clipped by 5 bases and J by 4 bases, with 11 bases between them. The DNA for the CDR3 is TGTGCCTGGGCCTTCGGGGGCACTGAAGCTTTCTTT. This encodes CAWAFGGTEAFF. Using reference TRBV30 and TRBJ1-1 for the parts outside the CDR3, the full variable domain is SQTIHQWPATLVQPVGSPLSLECTVEGTSNPNLYWYRQAAGRGLQLLFYSVGIGQISSEVPQNLSASRPQDRQFILSSKKLLLSDSGFYLCAWAFGGTEAFFGQGTRLTVV.

This chain uses TRBV18 with TRBJ1-3; 10 bases are a match to TRBD1. Germline assignment: CDR1 KGHSH and CDR2 LQKENI. V trimming: 3 bases; J trimming: 4 bases; junction bases outside the gene matches: 6. The CDR3 extends over 16 amino acids. This chain's CDR3 is CASSPAGTGEGNTIYF. CDR3 nucleotide sequence: TGTGCCAGCTCACCGGCCGGGACAGGGGAAGGAAACACCATATATTTT.

The chain uses TRBV25-1 and TRBJ2-2; 13 bases are shared with TRBD2. V gave up 4 bases and J gave up 4 bases; unmatched junction bases: 6. Looked up from germline, CDR1 is MGHDK and CDR2 is SYGVNS. The CDR3 runs 17 residues. This CDR3 reads CASSAPGLAGRTGELFF. In DNA, the CDR3 is TGTGCCAGCAGTGCCCCGGGACTAGCGGGACGCACCGGGGAGCTGTTTTTT. Based on the CDR3 plus reference TRBV25-1 and TRBJ2-2, the full variable domain is EADIYQTPRYLVIGTGKKITLECSQTMGHDKMYWYQQDPGMELHLIHYSYGVNSTEKGDLSSESTVSRIRTEHFPLTLESARPSHTSQYLCASSAPGLAGRTGELFFGEGSRLTVL.

J is TRBJ2-1 and V is TRBV7-2; 14 positions agree with TRBD2. Germline-derived CDR1 and CDR2 are SGHTA and FQGNSA. Trimming cost V 4 bases and J 12 bases; bases outside gene matches: 5. CDR3 length: 14 amino acids. CDR3: CASSSGLAGAMQFF. CDR3 nucleotide sequence: TGTGCCAGCAGCTCGGGACTAGCGGGAGCCATGCAGTTCTTC.

The chain couples TRBV7-2 to TRBJ1-1, with D tentatively TRBD1 (5 bases). The CDR3 runs 13 residues. The germline CDR1 and CDR2 sequences are SGHTA and FQGNSA. V lost 5 bases, J lost 11 bases, and 18 bases lay in between. In nucleotides, the CDR3 is TGTGCCAGCAGCCAGGGACTTACTAATCACGCTTTCTTT. This codes for CASSQGLTNHAFF.

With respect to this clone: The junction and the germline gene differ at one end; a read error may be behind it. The chain combines TRBV6-1 with TRBJ1-1; D is uncertain. This CDR3 is built from 11 residues. Germline CDR1 is MNHNS and CDR2 is SASEGT. The CDR3 nucleotides read TGTGCCAGCAGTGAACTCCGCGCGGGTCTCTTT. Its protein is CASSELRAGLF.

The chain carries TRBV28 and TRBJ2-7; no reliable D call. The germline gives CDR1 MDHEN, CDR2 SYDVKM. The CDR3 consists of 12 residues. The V end lost 3 bases, the J end lost 6 bases, and 9 bases lay between the germline ends. The CDR3 bases are TGTGCCAGCAGTTTTGCAACAGCCGAGCAGTACTTC. Protein sequence: CASSFATAEQYF.

The gene calls are TRBV7-2 and TRBJ1-1; D unresolved. Trimming removed 3 bases from V and 4 bases from J, with 6 bases in between. Germline CDR1 and CDR2: SGHTA and FQGNSA. The CDR3 totals 12 residues. The CDR3 DNA follows: TGTGCCAGCAGCTTTCTGTTCACTGAAGCTTTCTTT. Its translation is CASSFLFTEAFF.

The chain joins TRBV19 to TRBJ1-2, with 9 nucleotides matching TRBD1. The germline V gene has CDR1 LNHDA and CDR2 SQIVND (reference sequence). The CDR3 is 14 amino acids. The J segment lost 10 bases and the V segment lost 6 bases, leaving 12 bases of the junction unmatched. CDR3 DNA sequence: TGTGCCAGTAGGACACCGGGACAGGGAGAAGCCTACACCTTC. This encodes CASRTPGQGEAYTF.

Details on this clone: This clone may be a read error of a much larger clone one base away. Other DNA sequences in this specimen translate into the identical CDR3. The chain carries TRBV14 and TRBJ1-1; no definite D call. The V gene's germline CDR1 is SGHDN and CDR2 FVKESK. CDR3 size: 13 residues. Trimming cost V 1 base and J 1 base, with 4 bases left between them. The CDR3 DNA reads TGTGCCAGCAGCCAAGGACAGAACACTGAAGCTTTCTTT. Translated, it gives CASSQGQNTEAFF.

In its sample, this clone was seen a few times. The chain combines TRBV6-5 with TRBJ2-7, with D possibly being TRBD2 (6 bases). The germline V and J ends were trimmed by 2 bases and 4 bases, with 12 bases remaining between them. This CDR3 is 14 amino acids long. From germline, CDR1 is MNHEY and CDR2 SVGAGI. The CDR3 is CASSYRPAGYEQYF. For the CDR3, the DNA is TGTGCCAGCAGTTACCGCCCTGCGGGGTACGAGCAGTACTTC.

For the CDR3, the DNA is TGTGCCAGCAGTTTAGGAGCAAACCCATCCTACGAGCAGTACGTC. Amino acid sequence: CASSLGANPSYEQYV. The chain uses TRBV27 and TRBJ2-7; no reliable D call. The CDR3 loop spans 15 amino acids. The V end was cut by 2 bases, the J end by 1 base, with 12 bases between. Germline loops: CDR1 MNHEY, CDR2 SMNVEV (reference sequence).

This clone was detected only a few times. This chain joins TRBV30 and TRBJ2-7; D is undetermined. V lost 1 base, J lost 7 bases, and 11 bases lay in between. This CDR3 contains 12 residues. Germline V gene lookup returns CDR1 GTSNPN and CDR2 SVGIG (reference sequence). The CDR3 region has the DNA TGTGCCTGGAGTGCCAGCGAAGGTGAGCAGTACTTC. Amino acid sequence: CAWSASEGEQYF.

This clone was recorded a few times. The chain employs TRBV7-6 and TRBJ2-5; D gene uncertain. V was shortened by 4 bases and J by 1 base, with 7 bases between the two germline ends. The CDR3 is made up of 13 amino acids. Germline values: CDR1 SGHVS, CDR2 FNYEAQ. CDR3 nucleotide sequence: TGTGCCAGCAGCTCCCTAATCCAAGAGACCCAGTACTTC. It translates to CASSSLIQETQYF. The variable domain in full, with the rest retrieved from reference TRBV7-6 and TRBJ2-5, is GAGVSQSPRYKVTKRGQDVALRCDPISGHVSLYWYRQALGQGPEFLTYFNYEAQQDKSGLPNDRFSAERPEGSISTLTIQRTEQRDSAMYRCASSSLIQETQYFGPGTRLLVL.

This clone was counted only a few times. The chain carries TRBV5-6 and TRBJ1-3; D uncertain. Trimming removed 0 bases at V and 0 bases at J, with 4 bases between. The germline V gene encodes CDR1 SGHDT and CDR2 YYEEEE. The CDR3 totals 14 residues. The CDR3 DNA reads as TGTGCCAGCAGCTTGGTCAGCTCTGGAAACACCATATATTTT. Amino acid sequence: CASSLVSSGNTIYF.

This clone was detected only a few times. V gene TRBV4-3 combines with J gene TRBJ2-1, with D possibly matching TRBD2 (6 bases). The V gene lost 1 base and the J gene lost 15 bases, with 22 bases spanning the gap. The CDR3 totals 15 residues. Germline assignment: CDR1 LGHNA and CDR2 YSLEER. CDR3 in amino acids: CASSQGPFSSDRTFF. DNA of the CDR3: TGCGCCAGCAGCCAAGGTCCTTTTTCTAGCGATCGTACGTTCTTC.

The V gene is TRBV6-5, the J gene TRBJ2-3; D is uncertain. The V gene's germline CDR1 is MNHEY and CDR2 SVGAGI. The CDR3 covers 14 residues. Trimming took off 6 bases at V and 0 bases at J, with 10 bases between the two ends. The CDR3 coding sequence is TGTGCCAGCAGAACCGACTGGAGCACAGATACGCAGTATTTT. Its protein is CASRTDWSTDTQYF.

The chain recombines TRBV5-1 with TRBJ1-1; D possibly corresponds to TRBD1 (6 bases). This CDR3 is 14 amino acids long. The germline CDR1 and CDR2 sequences are SGHRS and YFSETQ. The V end was cut by 7 bases, the J end by 3 bases, with 16 bases between. CDR3 amino acids: CASGRGASDTEAFF. In nucleotides, the CDR3 is TGCGCCAGCGGCAGGGGCGCATCAGACACTGAAGCTTTCTTT.

The chain is built from TRBV29-1 and TRBJ2-7, with 7 bases lining up with TRBD2. This CDR3 comprises 15 residues. Trimming cost V 5 bases and J 2 bases; bases outside gene matches: 12. Looked up from germline, CDR1 is SQVTM and CDR2 is ANQGSEA. CDR3 bases: TGCAGCGTTAGGGCATCCTCTAGCGGCACCTACGAGCAGTACTTC. Translated, it gives CSVRASSSGTYEQYF.